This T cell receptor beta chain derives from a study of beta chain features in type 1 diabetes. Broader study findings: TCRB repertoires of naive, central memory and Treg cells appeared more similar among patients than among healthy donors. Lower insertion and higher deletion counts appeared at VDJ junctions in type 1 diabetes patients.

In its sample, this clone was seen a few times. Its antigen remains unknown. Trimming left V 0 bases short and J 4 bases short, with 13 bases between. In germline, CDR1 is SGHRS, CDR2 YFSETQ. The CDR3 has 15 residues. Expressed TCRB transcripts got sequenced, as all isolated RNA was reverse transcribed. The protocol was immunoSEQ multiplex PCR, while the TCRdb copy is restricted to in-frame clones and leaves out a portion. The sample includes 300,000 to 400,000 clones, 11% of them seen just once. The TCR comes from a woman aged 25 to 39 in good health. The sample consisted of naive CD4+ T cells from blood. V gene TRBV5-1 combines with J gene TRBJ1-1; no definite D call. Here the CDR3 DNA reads TGCGCCAGCAGCTTGGCCGAGAGCCTTGGCACTGAAGCTTTCTTT. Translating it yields CASSLAESLGTEAFF.